This T cell receptor beta chain was found in a study of radiotherapy plus CTLA-4 blockade in lung cancer. The study's findings and limits: Reports identified early blood T cell clone dynamics, with interferon-beta, as the best response predictor.

CDR1 is MGHDK, CDR2 SYGVNS, per germline. The CDR3 covers 15 residues. Trimming cost V 4 bases and J 4 bases, with 16 bases left between them. As to this clone: Its specificity is not known.

The repertoire was sequenced with immunoSEQ multiplex PCR; TCRdb's copy has only in-frame clones and lacks some. The data contain more than 100,000 clones, about 87% of them singletons. The starting material was peripheral blood, obtained from a patient treated with radiotherapy plus ipilimumab. The sequence was collected from a human donor with non-small cell lung cancer that progressed on radiotherapy plus ipilimumab. V gene TRBV25-1 combines with J gene TRBJ2-5; D gene ambiguous. The CDR3 loop reads CASSAEMAPGETQYF. CDR3 bases: TGTGCCAGCAGTGCCGAAATGGCCCCAGGAGAGACCCAGTACTTC.